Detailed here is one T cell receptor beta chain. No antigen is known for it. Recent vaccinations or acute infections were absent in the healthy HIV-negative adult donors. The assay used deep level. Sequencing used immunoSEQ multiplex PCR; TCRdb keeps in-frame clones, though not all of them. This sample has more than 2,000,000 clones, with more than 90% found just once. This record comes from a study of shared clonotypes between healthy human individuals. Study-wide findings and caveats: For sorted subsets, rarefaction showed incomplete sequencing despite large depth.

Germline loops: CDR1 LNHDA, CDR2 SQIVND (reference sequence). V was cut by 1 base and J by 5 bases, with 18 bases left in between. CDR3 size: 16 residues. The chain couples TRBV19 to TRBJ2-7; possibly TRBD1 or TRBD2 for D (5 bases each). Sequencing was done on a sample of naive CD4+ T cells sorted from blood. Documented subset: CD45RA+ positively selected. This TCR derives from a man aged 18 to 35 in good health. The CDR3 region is CASSIGGVGRPDEQYF. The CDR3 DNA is TGTGCCAGTAGTATAGGAGGGGTAGGCAGGCCGGACGAGCAGTACTTC.